Shown below are 26 T cell receptor beta chains from a single sample sequenced in a study of T-cell reconstitution after alpha-beta-depleted transplantation in children. A TCRbeta library incorporating unique molecular identifiers was prepared. From the PCR reads, TCRdb called clonotypes with MiXCR, one entry per CDR3 protein. The data contain about 980,000 distinct CDR3 sequences, around 30% of them singletons. The material was PBMCs, mostly from graft donor cells, obtained 360 days after TCRalphabeta/CD19-depleted stem cell transplant. The receptors shown here come from a boy younger than two who had a stem cell transplant for SCID, so the T cells may come from the graft donor.

Only a few counts were recorded for this clonotype. CDR3 loop: CSARVTSGDYEQFF. The CDR3 DNA reads as TGCAGTGCTAGGGTGACTAGCGGGGACTATGAGCAGTTCTTC. V gene TRBV20-1 combines with J gene TRBJ2-1; 11 bases map to TRBD2. The junction had 6 bases not matched to a gene; V was cut back by 3 bases and J by 8 bases. The CDR3 extends over 14 amino acids. Germline V gene data show CDR1 as DFQATT and CDR2 as SNEGSKA (reference sequence).

The V and J genes are TRBV5-1 and TRBJ1-4; D is ambiguous. V gave up 2 bases and J gave up 0 bases, with 32 bases separating them. Germline-derived CDR1 and CDR2 are SGHRS and YFSETQ. The CDR3 is made up of 23 amino acids. The CDR3 is CASSFLPLLIGRLIIPTNEKLFF. CDR3 nucleotides: TGCGCCAGCAGCTTTTTGCCGCTTTTGATCGGACGGCTTATTATTCCAACTAATGAAAAACTGTTTTTT.

The chain carries TRBV12-3 or TRBV12-4 and TRBJ2-7; 7 nucleotides agree with TRBD2. The CDR3 runs to 14 residues. The V gene end was trimmed by 7 bases and the J gene end by 4 bases; junction bases not matched to a gene: 10. The CDR3 sequence is CASTYGTTLYEQYF. In DNA form, the CDR3 reads TGTGCCAGCACCTATGGGACTACCCTATACGAGCAGTACTTC.

The gene calls are TRBV28 and TRBJ2-7; either TRBD1 or TRBD2 may supply D (6 bases each). This CDR3 comprises 19 residues. From germline, CDR1 is MDHEN and CDR2 SYDVKM. Trimming removed 1 base at V and 2 bases at J, with 24 bases between. As DNA, the CDR3 is TGTGCCAGCAGTTTATTTGAACTCAAGGGGGGCCCCGGGCCCTACGAGCAGTACTTC. It encodes CASSLFELKGGPGPYEQYF. The full variable domain, rest sourced from reference TRBV28 and TRBJ2-7, is DVKVTQSSRYLVKRTGEKVFLECVQDMDHENMFWYRQDPGLGLRLIYFSYDVKMKEKGDIPEGYSVSREKKERFSLILESASTNQTSMYLCASSLFELKGGPGPYEQYFGPGTRLTVT.

The V gene is TRBV6-2 or TRBV6-3, the J gene TRBJ2-2; D remains unclear. The CDR3 consists of 15 residues. In germline, CDR1 is MNHEY, CDR2 SVGEGT. V lost 5 bases and J 2 bases, leaving 12 bases between the germline ends. The CDR3 nucleotides are TGTGCCAGCAGTCAGGCCGTCCGAAACACCGGGGAGCTGTTTTTT. Translated, it gives CASSQAVRNTGELFF.

The CDR3 region has the DNA TGCGCCAGCAGCCTGAATCCAAAGGGCGTTTCAGATACCGGAAACACCATATATTTT. Its protein product is CASSLNPKGVSDTGNTIYF. The V and J genes are TRBV5-1 and TRBJ1-3; no reliable D call. The V gene lost 4 bases and the J gene lost 4 bases, with 27 bases spanning the gap. CDR1 is SGHRS, CDR2 YFSETQ, per germline. This CDR3 region has 19 residues. Together with reference TRBV5-1 and TRBJ1-3, the CDR3 gives the full variable domain: KAGVTQTPRYLIKTRGQQVTLSCSPISGHRSVSWYQQTPGQGLQFLFEYFSETQRNKGNFPGRFSGRQFSNSRSEMNVSTLELGDSALYLCASSLNPKGVSDTGNTIYFGEGSWLTVV.

CDR3 region: CASSLQTGFDEQFF. Written as DNA, the CDR3 is TGTGCCAGCAGCTTGCAGACAGGGTTCGATGAGCAGTTCTTC. This chain links TRBV5-5 with TRBJ2-1; TRBD1 agrees at 7 bases. Germline-derived CDR1 and CDR2 are SGHKS and YYEKEE (reference sequence). V was pared by 1 base and J by 8 bases, with 6 bases of the junction left unmatched. The CDR3 totals 14 residues.

This clonotype occurred once. The chain carries TRBV4-1 and TRBJ2-5, with 8 bases that match TRBD1. Trimming removed 1 base from V and 0 bases from J; junction bases left unmatched: 7. This CDR3 has 17 residues. Germline values: CDR1 MGHRA, CDR2 YSYEKL. The CDR3 DNA follows: TGCGCCAGCAGCCAAGGTCCCTACAGGGGGGACCAAGAGACCCAGTACTTC. This translates into CASSQGPYRGDQETQYF.

In this sample, this clonotype turned up a few times. V gene TRBV29-1 combines with J gene TRBJ2-5, with D hard to call. CDR3 length: 14 amino acids. Per germline, CDR1 SQVTM and CDR2 ANQGSEA. The V gene lost 5 bases and the J gene lost 0 bases, with 13 bases spanning the gap. The CDR3 nucleotides are TGCAGCGTTTGGCAGCGCTGGGACCAAGAGACCCAGTACTTC. It specifies CSVWQRWDQETQYF.

In its sample, this clonotype was seen a few times. The chain carries TRBV5-1 and TRBJ1-1; D not resolved. Trimming shortened V by 3 bases and J by 5 bases, and 17 bases separated the two germline ends. This CDR3 is built from 15 residues. CDR1 and CDR2 from the germline V gene are SGHRS and YFSETQ. The CDR3 DNA sequence: TGCGCCAGCAGCTCCGGCCCGGGTGGAATGACTGAAGCTTTCTTT. Its protein product is CASSSGPGGMTEAFF.

The chain has TRBV13 and TRBJ1-1; D not certain. Deletions cut 4 bases from V and 4 bases from J, with 13 bases between. This CDR3 is 14 amino acids long. Germline loops: CDR1 PRHDT, CDR2 FYEKMQ (reference sequence). CDR3 amino acids: CASSSDPSITEAFF. In DNA form, the CDR3 reads TGTGCCAGCAGCTCTGACCCCAGTATCACTGAAGCTTTCTTT. Full variable domain (missing parts from reference TRBV13 and TRBJ1-1): AAGVIQSPRHLIKEKRETATLKCYPIPRHDTVYWYQQGPGQDPQFLISFYEKMQSDKGSIPDRFSAQQFSDYHSELNMSSLELGDSALYFCASSSDPSITEAFFGQGTRLTVV.

This chain uses TRBV5-1 with TRBJ2-5, with D hard to call. V was trimmed by 3 bases and J by 5 bases, leaving 17 bases between them. Germline V gene lookup returns CDR1 SGHRS and CDR2 YFSETQ. The CDR3 spans 15 residues. The CDR3 coding sequence is TGCGCCAGCAGCTCCATGAACCCCGAGAGGGAGACCCAGTACTTC. Residues: CASSSMNPERETQYF. Full variable domain (remainder filled in from reference TRBV5-1 and TRBJ2-5): KAGVTQTPRYLIKTRGQQVTLSCSPISGHRSVSWYQQTPGQGLQFLFEYFSETQRNKGNFPGRFSGRQFSNSRSEMNVSTLELGDSALYLCASSSMNPERETQYFGPGTRLLVL.

The chain uses TRBV2 and TRBJ1-5; 9 bases are shared with TRBD1. The CDR3 runs 17 residues. V trimming: 4 bases; J trimming: 0 bases; junction bases outside the gene matches: 7. Per germline, CDR1 SNHLY and CDR2 FYNNEI. This CDR3 is CASSGRTGDFSNQPQHF. CDR3 coding DNA: TGTGCCAGCAGTGGCCGGACAGGGGATTTTAGCAATCAGCCCCAGCATTTT.

The chain combines TRBV5-1 with TRBJ2-3; no clear D. Per germline, CDR1 SGHRS and CDR2 YFSETQ. The germline V and J ends were trimmed by 3 bases and 5 bases, with 10 bases remaining between them. This CDR3 contains 13 residues. The CDR3 region has the DNA TGCGCCAGCAGCTCTCCCCACAGAGATACGCAGTATTTT. Protein product: CASSSPHRDTQYF.

This clonotype showed up many times. The chain couples TRBV7-7 to TRBJ1-1; possibly TRBD1 for D (6 bases). From germline, CDR1 is SSHAT and CDR2 FNYEAQ (reference sequence). This CDR3 has 16 residues. V gave up 5 bases and J gave up 3 bases, with 19 bases separating them. The CDR3 spells CASSPHLGGADTEAFF. For the CDR3, the DNA is TGTGCCAGCAGCCCTCACTTAGGGGGGGCGGACACTGAAGCTTTCTTT.

This clonotype was seen a single time. The rearrangement uses TRBV6-5 and TRBJ1-3; D uncertain. The V gene lost 0 bases and the J gene lost 2 bases, with 11 bases spanning the gap. Germline CDR1 is MNHEY and CDR2 is SVGAGI. The length of the CDR3 is 16 residues. CDR3 loop: CASSYSRGGPGNTIYF. CDR3 coding DNA: TGTGCCAGCAGTTACTCGAGAGGAGGGCCTGGAAACACCATATATTTT.

This rearrangement joins TRBV11-2 to TRBJ2-7, with 8 bases lining up with TRBD1. There are 15 residues in the CDR3. V lost 5 bases, J lost 0 bases, and 6 bases stayed unmatched. Germline V gives CDR1 SGHAT, CDR2 FQNNGV. As DNA, the CDR3 is TGTGCCAGCAGCGGGGGACAGGCTAGCTCCTACGAGCAGTACTTC. Protein product: CASSGGQASSYEQYF.

The rearrangement uses TRBV7-9 and TRBJ2-2; 10 bases line up with TRBD1. Germline values: CDR1 SEHNR, CDR2 FQNEAQ (reference sequence). Unmatched junction bases numbered 11, after V lost 5 bases and J lost 8 bases. The CDR3 spans 16 residues. CDR3 coding DNA: TGTGCCAGCAGCCCCCGGGACAGGGGCCCGGTTGGGGAGCTGTTTTTT. Translation gives CASSPRDRGPVGELFF.

The CDR3 protein is CASSQERAGRTGELFF. Here the CDR3 DNA reads TGTGCCAGCAGCCAAGAACGCGCGGGGCGAACCGGGGAGCTGTTTTTT. The chain carries TRBV4-2 and TRBJ2-2; possibly TRBD2 for D (6 bases). Germline V CDR1 and CDR2: LGHNA, YNFKEQ. This CDR3 is built from 16 residues. Trimming took off 0 bases at V and 5 bases at J, with 13 bases between the two ends.

In this sample, this clonotype turned up a few times. CDR3 sequence (DNA): TGCGCCAGCAGCTGGAACCCCAGGGGTCCAGCTCAAGAGACCCAGTACTTC. Its protein is CASSWNPRGPAQETQYF. The rearrangement uses TRBV5-1 and TRBJ2-5; TRBD1 is a possible D gene (6 bases). The germline CDR1 and CDR2 sequences are SGHRS and YFSETQ. Trimming left V 3 bases short and J 2 bases short, with 20 bases between. This CDR3 contains 17 residues.

This clonotype was picked up a small number of times. This chain joins TRBV4-2 and TRBJ2-1, with D uncertain. V was shortened by 5 bases and J by 8 bases, with 10 bases between the two germline ends. The CDR3 is made up of 12 amino acids. Germline V gene sequence: CDR1 LGHNA, CDR2 YNFKEQ. CDR3 coding DNA: TGTGCCAGCAGCTCTCCGGTAGATGAGCAGTTCTTC. Its translation is CASSSPVDEQFF.

The V and J genes are TRBV11-2 and TRBJ2-3; 10 bases align to TRBD2. V was pared by 2 bases and J by 5 bases, with 10 bases of the junction left unmatched. Germline V gene data show CDR1 as SGHAT and CDR2 as FQNNGV. This CDR3 region has 17 residues. This chain's CDR3 is CASSLLISGGVIDTQYF. CDR3 in DNA: TGTGCCAGCAGCTTATTGATCAGCGGGGGGGTTATAGATACGCAGTATTTT. The full variable domain, rest sourced from reference TRBV11-2 and TRBJ2-3, is EAGVAQSPRYKIIEKRQSVAFWCNPISGHATLYWYQQILGQGPKLLIQFQNNGVVDDSQLPKDRFSAERLKGVDSTLKIQPAKLEDSAVYLCASSLLISGGVIDTQYFGPGTRLTVL.

The chain has TRBV20-1 and TRBJ1-2; no clear D. The germline CDR1 and CDR2 sequences are DFQATT and SNEGSKA (reference sequence). The CDR3 contains 12 residues. V was trimmed by 6 bases and J by 5 bases, leaving 13 bases between them. The CDR3 protein is CSAAPGPYGYTF. For the CDR3, the DNA is TGCAGTGCGGCGCCCGGGCCATATGGCTACACCTTC.

A few counts support this clonotype. The chain is built from TRBV4-1 and TRBJ2-2; tentatively, D is TRBD1 or TRBD2 (5 bases each). This CDR3 is 17 amino acids long. The V gene lost 4 bases and the J gene lost 5 bases, with 20 bases spanning the gap. Germline assignment: CDR1 MGHRA and CDR2 YSYEKL. The CDR3 DNA sequence: TGCGCCAGCAGCCTATGGAGAGGGACGGTGAGGACCGGGGAGCTGTTTTTT. Its protein product is CASSLWRGTVRTGELFF.

This clonotype showed up just a few times. The rearrangement links TRBV12-3 or TRBV12-4 to TRBJ2-1; D is ambiguous. The CDR3 has 14 amino acids. V lost 3 bases and J 8 bases, leaving 14 bases between the germline ends. The CDR3 nucleotides read TGTGCCAGCAGTTTCGTCTTGGGTTTTCATGAGCAGTTCTTC. Amino acids: CASSFVLGFHEQFF.

This clonotype was counted between two and nine times. V is TRBV15 and J is TRBJ2-2; D remains ambiguous. Germline V gene sequence: CDR1 LNHNV, CDR2 YYDKDF (reference sequence). The length of the CDR3 is 13 residues. The germline V and J ends were trimmed by 0 bases and 5 bases, with 4 bases remaining between them. CDR3 sequence reads: CATSRDWTGELFF. Here the CDR3 DNA reads TGTGCCACCAGCAGAGATTGGACCGGGGAGCTGTTTTTT.